The 30 T cell receptor beta chains presented below share a single source sample, sequenced in a study of control samples from healthy donors and cancer patients. TCRdb's copy holds only in-frame clones and misses some; the assay was immunoSEQ multiplex PCR. The sample records about 120,000 clones, roughly 89% being singletons. Sequencing used blood. These receptors all come from a man younger than 30 in good health.

The chain recombines TRBV10-3 with TRBJ1-2; TRBD1 might be the D (6 bases). The CDR3 has 15 amino acids. Per germline, CDR1 ENHRY and CDR2 SYGVKD. Trimming removed 3 bases at V and 8 bases at J, with 19 bases between. CDR3 protein: CAISEGDRSIRGYTF. CDR3 nucleotide sequence: TGTGCCATCAGTGAAGGAGACAGGTCCATTAGGGGCTACACCTTC.

The chain has TRBV5-5 and TRBJ1-1; D gene unclear. The germline V gene has CDR1 SGHKS and CDR2 YYEKEE (reference sequence). The ends were cut back, 2 bases at V and 0 bases at J, with 11 bases in the middle. The CDR3 is 15 amino acids. The CDR3 nucleotides read TGTGCCAGCAGCTTTCGCGGTAGCTTGAACACTGAAGCTTTCTTT. Translated, it gives CASSFRGSLNTEAFF. Supplemented by reference TRBV5-5 and TRBJ1-1, the full variable domain reads DAGVTQSPTHLIKTRGQQVTLRCSPISGHKSVSWYQQVLGQGPQFIFQYYEKEERGRGNFPDRFSARQFPNYSSELNVNALLLGDSALYLCASSFRGSLNTEAFFGQGTRLTVV.

The chain uses TRBV11-3 and TRBJ2-2; possibly TRBD2 for D (7 bases). Trimming removed 8 bases from V and 2 bases from J, with 12 bases in between. Germline V gene lookup returns CDR1 SGHNT and CDR2 YENEEA. The CDR3 sequence is 14 residues long. CDR3 amino acids: CASGGGPNTGELFF. Here the CDR3 DNA reads TGTGCCAGCGGCGGGGGCCCAAACACCGGGGAGCTGTTTTTT.

This chain links TRBV5-1 with TRBJ2-2; D possibly matches TRBD1 or TRBD2 (5 bases each). V was pared by 7 bases and J by 0 bases, with 13 bases between. The germline V gene has CDR1 SGHRS and CDR2 YFSETQ. The CDR3 sequence is 15 residues long. The DNA for the CDR3 is TGCGCCAGCGGCCGGGGACGACCGAACACCGGGGAGCTGTTTTTT. This gives the protein CASGRGRPNTGELFF.

This chain links TRBV13 with TRBJ1-1; perhaps TRBD1 as D (5 bases). The germline V gene encodes CDR1 PRHDT and CDR2 FYEKMQ (reference sequence). The CDR3 covers 14 residues. V was clipped by 5 bases and J by 2 bases, with 12 bases between them. The CDR3 reads CASSPGTGNTEAFF. The CDR3 bases are TGTGCCAGCAGCCCTGGGACGGGAAACACTGAAGCTTTCTTT.

The CDR3 loop reads CATSRGLLTTEAFF. The CDR3 DNA reads TGTGCCACCTCCAGGGGGCTGCTGACCACTGAAGCTTTCTTT. The chain joins TRBV15 to TRBJ1-1; 8 positions agree with TRBD1. Trimming at V came to 8 bases and at J to 4 bases, leaving 9 bases not matched to a gene. CDR3 size: 14 residues. In germline, CDR1 is LNHNV, CDR2 YYDKDF (reference sequence).

V and J are TRBV6-5 and TRBJ1-5; D is perhaps TRBD1 (6 bases). V lost 6 bases to trimming and J lost 0 bases, with 12 bases between them. The CDR3 has 15 amino acids. Germline V lookup: CDR1 MNHEY, CDR2 SVGAGI. The CDR3 sequence is CASSLQGDSNQPQHF. The CDR3 nucleotides are TGTGCCAGCAGCCTACAGGGTGATAGCAATCAGCCCCAGCATTTT.

This chain links TRBV5-6 with TRBJ2-7; TRBD2 aligns across 12 bases. This CDR3 is built from 17 residues. Unmatched junction bases numbered 9, after V lost 3 bases and J lost 2 bases. Germline V CDR1 and CDR2: SGHDT, YYEEEE. The CDR3 protein is CASSYPRTSGEPYEQYF. The DNA of the CDR3 is TGTGCCAGCAGCTACCCCCGGACTAGCGGGGAACCCTACGAGCAGTACTTC.

The gene calls are TRBV5-1 and TRBJ2-2; 8 nucleotides line up with TRBD1. V lost 0 bases to trimming and J lost 7 bases; unmatched junction nucleotides: 8. Looked up from germline, CDR1 is SGHRS and CDR2 is YFSETQ. The CDR3 totals 16 residues. CDR3 bases: TGCGCCAGCAGCTTGGAGGCAGGGGGCATCAGCGGGGAGCTGTTTTTT. The encoded protein is CASSLEAGGISGELFF.

CDR3 coding DNA: TGTGCCAGCAGCGTCGGTCTGTACACTGAAGCTTTCTTT. This gives the protein CASSVGLYTEAFF. The chain joins TRBV9 to TRBJ1-1, with no clear D. Germline lookup yields CDR1 SGDLS and CDR2 YYNGEE. V lost 2 bases and J lost 3, with 8 bases in between. This CDR3 has 13 amino acids.

V and J are TRBV21-1 and TRBJ1-2; the table's D call TRBD1 went unverified against the DNA. TRBV21-1 counts as a pseudogene. The CDR3 sequence is 12 residues long. CDR3 nucleotides: TGTGCCAGAAACAGGGGTGAGGAGGGCTACACCTTC. It specifies CARNRGEEGYTF.

The chain has TRBV9 and TRBJ2-7; a possible D gene is TRBD2 (5 bases). The CDR3 spans 13 residues. Trimming cost V 2 bases and J 5 bases, with 11 bases left between them. Per the germline V gene, CDR1 is SGDLS and CDR2 is YYNGEE. The DNA of the CDR3 is TGTGCCAGCAGCGTCGAGGGAAGAGACGAGCAGTACTTC. It encodes CASSVEGRDEQYF.

This rearrangement joins TRBV25-1 to TRBJ2-3; TRBD1 is a possible D gene (5 bases). Germline-derived CDR1 and CDR2 are MGHDK and SYGVNS. The CDR3 consists of 14 residues. Trimming removed 5 bases at V and 5 bases at J, with 14 bases between. CDR3 sequence (DNA): TGTGCCAGCAGTCGTCAGGGCGGCGGAGATACGCAGTATTTT. This encodes CASSRQGGGDTQYF.

The genes are TRBV30 and TRBJ2-1; 7 bases match TRBD2. Trimming at V came to 2 bases and at J to 0 bases, leaving 7 bases not matched to a gene. The CDR3 is made up of 16 amino acids. Germline V gene lookup returns CDR1 GTSNPN and CDR2 SVGIG (reference sequence). Here the CDR3 reads CAWSPGLTSSYNEQFF. Written as DNA, the CDR3 is TGTGCCTGGAGTCCGGGACTAACGAGCTCCTACAATGAGCAGTTCTTC. The variable domain in full, with the rest retrieved from reference TRBV30 and TRBJ2-1, is SQTIHQWPATLVQPVGSPLSLECTVEGTSNPNLYWYRQAAGRGLQLLFYSVGIGQISSEVPQNLSASRPQDRQFILSSKKLLLSDSGFYLCAWSPGLTSSYNEQFFGPGTRLTVL.

This chain uses TRBV9 with TRBJ1-6; no definite D call. The CDR3 extends over 12 amino acids. Trimming cost V 8 bases and J 6 bases, with 9 bases left between them. Looked up from germline, CDR1 is SGDLS and CDR2 is YYNGEE. The CDR3 sequence is CASGIGNSPLHF. Here the CDR3 DNA reads TGTGCCAGTGGGATTGGTAATTCACCCCTCCACTTT.

The chain recombines TRBV29-1 with TRBJ2-7, with D unclear. Germline V CDR1 and CDR2: SQVTM, ANQGSEA. The CDR3 has 12 amino acids. Trimming left V 4 bases short and J 2 bases short, with 9 bases between. The CDR3, as DNA: TGCAGCGTTGTTCCGGGCCCCTACGAGCAGTACTTC. It encodes CSVVPGPYEQYF.

The J gene is TRBJ2-2, the V gene TRBV11-3; D unclear. Germline assignment: CDR1 SGHNT and CDR2 YENEEA. With 2 bases removed from V and 2 bases from J, the gap between germline ends came to 9 bases. The CDR3 totals 15 residues. This chain's CDR3 is CASSLRSRNTGELFF. CDR3 in DNA: TGTGCCAGCAGCTTAAGAAGCCGAAACACCGGGGAGCTGTTTTTT.

The V call is TRBV3-1 (or the pseudogene TRBV3-2), the J call TRBJ1-6; D uncertain. The V end was cut by 1 base, the J end by 6 bases, with 7 bases between. This CDR3 is 14 amino acids long. Germline loops: CDR1 LGHDT, CDR2 YNNKEL (reference sequence). CDR3: CASSQGFVNSPLHF. The CDR3, as DNA: TGTGCCAGCAGCCAAGGGTTCGTTAATTCACCCCTCCACTTT.

The rearrangement uses TRBV30 and TRBJ2-5; D could derive from TRBD1 or TRBD2 (5 bases each). Per germline, CDR1 GTSNPN and CDR2 SVGIG (reference sequence). This CDR3 has 16 amino acids. V lost 1 base to trimming and J lost 4 bases, with 19 bases between them. The CDR3 nucleotides read TGTGCCTGGAGTGCTAGACCAGGGAGCTTGGTAGAGACCCAGTACTTC. Protein sequence: CAWSARPGSLVETQYF. Complete variable domain (other parts from reference TRBV30 and TRBJ2-5): SQTIHQWPATLVQPVGSPLSLECTVEGTSNPNLYWYRQAAGRGLQLLFYSVGIGQISSEVPQNLSASRPQDRQFILSSKKLLLSDSGFYLCAWSARPGSLVETQYFGPGTRLLVL.

This chain uses TRBV18 with TRBJ1-3; the D is unclear. V lost 1 base and J 0 bases, leaving 4 bases between the germline ends. Germline-derived CDR1 and CDR2 are KGHSH and LQKENI. The CDR3 is 14 amino acids. In DNA form, the CDR3 reads TGTGCCAGCTCACCACAGTACTCTGGAAACACCATATATTTT. Translation: CASSPQYSGNTIYF.

The sample holds a few counts of this clone. The chain links TRBV18 to TRBJ2-1, with TRBD2 matching 11 bases. The CDR3 consists of 16 residues. The V gene's germline CDR1 is KGHSH and CDR2 LQKENI. V lost 0 bases and J lost 10; bases outside the gene matches: 8. CDR3 in amino acids: CASSPPVSGGAGEQFF. In nucleotides, the CDR3 is TGTGCCAGCTCACCACCGGTTAGCGGGGGGGCAGGAGAGCAGTTCTTC.

This clone was seen a handful of times. J is TRBJ2-3 and V is TRBV7-9; TRBD1 aligns across 10 bases. CDR1 and CDR2 from the germline V gene are SEHNR and FQNEAQ (reference sequence). The CDR3 consists of 15 residues. Trimming at V came to 3 bases and at J to 5 bases, leaving 5 bases not matched to a gene. CDR3 nucleotide sequence: TGTGCCAGCAGCTTCGGACAGGGGGAAATAGATACGCAGTATTTT. Residues: CASSFGQGEIDTQYF.

This sequence joins TRBV10-3 and TRBJ1-5; possibly TRBD1 for D (5 bases). V dropped 9 bases and J dropped 3 bases, with 12 bases sitting between them. This CDR3 has 13 residues. Germline CDR1 reads ENHRY; CDR2 reads SYGVKD. CDR3 amino acids: CAMARGNNQPQHF. The CDR3 coding sequence is TGTGCCATGGCCCGGGGGAACAATCAGCCCCAGCATTTT.

The CDR3 DNA reads TGTGCCACCAGCAGCCCGACAGCAGCTAACTATGGCTACACCTTC. It yields the protein CATSSPTAANYGYTF. The gene calls are TRBV15 and TRBJ1-2, with a tentative D call TRBD1 (5 bases). The ends were cut back, 3 bases at V and 0 bases at J, with 11 bases in the middle. The CDR3 loop spans 15 amino acids. The germline CDR1 and CDR2 sequences are LNHNV and YYDKDF (reference sequence).

The chain employs TRBV4-1 and TRBJ2-7, with D possibly being TRBD1 (6 bases). Germline assignment: CDR1 MGHRA and CDR2 YSYEKL. The CDR3 is made up of 15 amino acids. The V end lost 4 bases, the J end lost 2 bases, and 15 bases lay between the germline ends. Here the CDR3 reads CASSRLGTQTYEQYF. The DNA of the CDR3 is TGCGCCAGCAGCCGACTGGGGACACAAACCTACGAGCAGTACTTC.

The chain has TRBV2 and TRBJ1-2; D call uncertain. The CDR3 is 12 residues long. CDR1 and CDR2 from the germline V gene are SNHLY and FYNNEI. Trimming took off 8 bases at V and 3 bases at J, with 10 bases between the two ends. CDR3 loop: CASLGVDYGYTF. The DNA for the CDR3 is TGTGCCAGCCTGGGAGTAGACTATGGCTACACCTTC.

CDR3 loop: CASSLDSISGNTIYF. Written as DNA, the CDR3 is TGTGCCAGCAGCTTAGACAGCATCTCTGGAAACACCATATATTTT. The gene calls are TRBV7-2 and TRBJ1-3; D gene unclear. The CDR3 extends over 15 amino acids. Deletions cut 1 base from V and 0 bases from J, with 7 bases between. Germline-derived CDR1 and CDR2 are SGHTA and FQGNSA.

The chain links TRBV28 to TRBJ2-7, with 9 bases identical to TRBD1. The CDR3 runs to 15 residues. Germline CDR1 is MDHEN and CDR2 is SYDVKM. J was trimmed by 1 base and V by 1 base; bases with no gene match: 2. The CDR3 here is CASSLLGQGSYEQYF. The CDR3 region has the DNA TGTGCCAGCAGTTTATTGGGACAGGGATCCTACGAGCAGTACTTC.

The V call is TRBV2, the J call TRBJ1-5; TRBD1 matches 7 bases. The CDR3 runs to 14 residues. Germline values: CDR1 SNHLY, CDR2 FYNNEI. Unmatched junction bases numbered 8, after V lost 6 bases and J lost 6 bases. The CDR3: CASRNRGLSQPQHF. Here the CDR3 DNA reads TGTGCCAGCAGGAACAGGGGCCTAAGTCAGCCCCAGCATTTT.

The chain carries TRBV24-1 and TRBJ2-2, with TRBD1 matching over 8 bases. Germline CDR1 and CDR2: KGHDR and SFDVKD. The CDR3 contains 15 residues. V trimming: 8 bases; J trimming: 4 bases; junction bases outside the gene matches: 8. The CDR3, as DNA: TGTGCCACCATTGCAGGGGGCGGGTCCACCGGGGAGCTGTTTTTT. Translating gives CATIAGGGSTGELFF.